The next 11 T cell receptor beta chains were all read from a single sample in a study of blood T cell repertoires in COVID-19. Clones were sequenced by immunoSEQ multiplex PCR, and TCRdb holds only the in-frame ones, with some missing. This table has fewer than 150,000 clones, 60% to 85% appearing once. Source material: peripheral blood. These receptors were collected from a human donor with acute or convalescent COVID-19. The donor label of this sample is uncertain.

This clone was seen just once. The chain combines TRBV5-1 with TRBJ1-4, with 9 positions matching TRBD1. The CDR3 consists of 17 residues. J gave up 0 bases and V 3 bases, and 6 bases lay outside the gene matches. CDR1 is SGHRS and CDR2 is YFSETQ in the germline V gene. The CDR3 nucleotides are TGCGCCAGCAGCTCGCTCACAGGGGGCGCAACTAATGAAAAACTGTTTTTT. This translates into CASSSLTGGATNEKLFF.

This clone was seen only once. The rearrangement links TRBV5-6 to TRBJ1-5; no definite D call. Germline V CDR1 and CDR2: SGHDT, YYEEEE. CDR3 length: 15 amino acids. Trimming removed 0 bases at V and 2 bases at J, with 9 bases between. CDR3 in DNA: TGTGCCAGCAGCTTGGACGGAGTAGGCAATCAGCCCCAGCATTTT. Its translation is CASSLDGVGNQPQHF.

The V gene is TRBV7-3, the J gene TRBJ2-7; 7 nucleotides match TRBD1. Germline values: CDR1 SGHTA, CDR2 FQGTGA. J was trimmed by 2 bases and V by 4 bases; bases with no gene match: 8. There are 15 residues in the CDR3. CDR3 residues: CASSSGPGTAYEQYF. The CDR3 nucleotides read TGTGCCAGCAGCTCAGGCCCCGGGACAGCCTACGAGCAGTACTTC.

The chain links TRBV27 to TRBJ2-7, with TRBD1 matching 8 bases. CDR1 is MNHEY and CDR2 is SMNVEV in the germline V gene (reference sequence). With 5 bases clipped from V and 3 bases from J, the junction kept 9 bases outside the gene matches. The CDR3 runs 15 residues. The CDR3 sequence is CASSLQWTGFYEQYF. CDR3 in DNA: TGTGCCAGCAGTCTTCAATGGACAGGGTTCTACGAGCAGTACTTC.

The genes are TRBV6-6 and TRBJ2-5; TRBD2 matches at 9 bases. The CDR3 is made up of 14 amino acids. Germline V gene lookup returns CDR1 MNHNY and CDR2 SVGAGI (reference sequence). The ends lost 7 bases at V and 5 bases at J; junction bases unmatched: 8. The DNA for the CDR3 is TGTGCCAGCAATCTAGCGGGGATAGGTGAGACCCAGTACTTC. This translates into CASNLAGIGETQYF.

The gene calls are TRBV4-1 and TRBJ2-3; a weak D match, TRBD2 (6 bases). V was shortened by 2 bases and J by 7 bases, with 13 bases between the two germline ends. In germline, CDR1 is MGHRA, CDR2 YSYEKL. The CDR3 consists of 14 residues. The CDR3 region has the DNA TGCGCCAGCAGCCAACTCCTGGGGGGACATACGCAGTATTTT. It yields the protein CASSQLLGGHTQYF.

A few counts support this clone. The V gene is TRBV4-2, the J gene TRBJ2-3; TRBD2 matches 10 bases. There are 15 residues in the CDR3. Germline values: CDR1 LGHNA, CDR2 YNFKEQ. With 3 bases clipped from V and 3 bases from J, the junction kept 3 bases outside the gene matches. CDR3: CASSHLSGGTDTQYF. Written as DNA, the CDR3 is TGTGCCAGCAGCCATCTTAGCGGGGGGACAGATACGCAGTATTTT.

The chain has TRBV10-2 and TRBJ2-1; D unresolved. Between the trimmed V and J ends, which lost 4 bases and 0 bases, there was a span of 10 bases. The length of the CDR3 is 15 residues. Per the germline V gene, CDR1 is WSHSY and CDR2 is SAAADI. CDR3: CASSGGSSSYNEQFF. The DNA for the CDR3 is TGCGCCAGCAGTGGAGGATCCAGCTCCTACAATGAGCAGTTCTTC.

This clone was found a few times. V is TRBV6-2 or TRBV6-3 and J is TRBJ1-1, with TRBD1 as a possible D gene (5 bases). The germline gives CDR1 MNHEY, CDR2 SVGEGT. CDR3 length: 14 residues. Deletions cut 5 bases from V and 1 base from J, with 11 bases between. CDR3 sequence reads: CASSNNRWNTEAFF. CDR3 DNA sequence: TGTGCCAGCAGTAATAACAGGTGGAACACTGAAGCTTTCTTT.

This clone has just one count. The gene calls are TRBV21-1 and TRBJ1-6; no DNA check was done on the table's D call, TRBD1. TRBV21-1 is listed as a pseudogene. CDR3 length equals 17 residues. CDR3 region: CASSKGLDRGDNSPLHF. The CDR3 DNA reads as TGTGCCAGCAGCAAAGGTCTTGACAGGGGGGATAATTCACCCCTCCACTTT.

The V call is TRBV5-1, the J call TRBJ2-1; D perhaps matches TRBD1 (6 bases). CDR3 length equals 14 residues. Germline lookup yields CDR1 SGHRS and CDR2 YFSETQ. Trimming removed 7 bases from V and 8 bases from J, with 19 bases in between. CDR3 bases: TGCGCCAGCTATACCGGGACATCGCACTATGAGCAGTTCTTC. This encodes CASYTGTSHYEQFF. Using reference TRBV5-1 and TRBJ2-1 for the parts outside the CDR3, the full variable domain is KAGVTQTPRYLIKTRGQQVTLSCSPISGHRSVSWYQQTPGQGLQFLFEYFSETQRNKGNFPGRFSGRQFSNSRSEMNVSTLELGDSALYLCASYTGTSHYEQFFGPGTRLTVL.